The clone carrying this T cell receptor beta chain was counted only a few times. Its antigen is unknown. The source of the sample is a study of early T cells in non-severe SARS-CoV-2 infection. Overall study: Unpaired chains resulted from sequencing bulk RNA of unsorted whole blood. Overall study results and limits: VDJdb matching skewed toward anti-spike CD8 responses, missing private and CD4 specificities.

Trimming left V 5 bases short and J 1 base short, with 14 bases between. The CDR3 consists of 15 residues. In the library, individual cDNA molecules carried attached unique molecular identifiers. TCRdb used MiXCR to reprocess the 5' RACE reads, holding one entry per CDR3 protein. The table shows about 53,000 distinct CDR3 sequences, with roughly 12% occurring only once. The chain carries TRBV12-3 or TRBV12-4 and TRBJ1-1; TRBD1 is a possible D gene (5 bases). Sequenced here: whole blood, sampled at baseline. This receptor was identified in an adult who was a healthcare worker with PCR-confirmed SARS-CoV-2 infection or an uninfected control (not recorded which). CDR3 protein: CASSPAGTGNTEAFF. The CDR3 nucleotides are TGTGCCAGCAGTCCTGCCGGGACGGGGAACACTGAAGCTTTCTTT.